This T cell receptor beta chain was documented in a study of blood T cell repertoires in COVID-19. At the level of the study: Researchers got acute and convalescent COVID-19 samples from the United States, Italy and Spain.

V was pared by 4 bases and J by 7 bases, with 3 bases of the junction left unmatched. Germline loops: CDR1 PRHDT, CDR2 FYEKMQ (reference sequence). This CDR3 comprises 12 residues. The method was immunoSEQ multiplex PCR; TCRdb's version includes in-frame clones alone and lacks a portion of them. The sample has about 180,000 clones, about 82% seen once. This clone appeared a few times. The study drew participants aged 18 to 89 years from 24 US areas. The TCR sequence derives from a woman in her twenties or thirties who had recovered from COVID-19. V and J are TRBV13 and TRBJ1-2; TRBD1 matches 7 bases. The sequenced sample consisted of PBMCs or T cells enriched from blood (not recorded which). The DNA for the CDR3 is TGTGCCAGCAGCTCCAACAGGGGTGGCTACACCTTC. It translates to CASSSNRGGYTF. The whole variable domain, remainder taken from reference TRBV13 and TRBJ1-2, is AAGVIQSPRHLIKEKRETATLKCYPIPRHDTVYWYQQGPGQDPQFLISFYEKMQSDKGSIPDRFSAQQFSDYHSELNMSSLELGDSALYFCASSSNRGGYTFGSGTRLTVV.